This T cell receptor beta chain was recorded in a study of cytomegalovirus exposure and HLA in healthy donors. Study information: Caucasian-associated ancestry cluster membership applied to approximately 84% of under 450 genotyped donors. Overall study findings and caveats: Rare sequences made up most TCRs, while some public TCRs were found in many donors. Analyses of presence and absence presupposed an approximately uniform sequencing depth across donors. Later analysis demonstrated an association between a missense DCLRE1C variant and TCR beta V- and J-gene trimming.

With respect to this clone: Its antigen is currently unknown.

CDR1 SGHVS and CDR2 FNYEAQ come from the germline V gene. The CDR3 is 21 residues long. V shed 2 bases, J shed 4 bases, and the junction held 22 bases outside the gene matches. Primers: 60 Vbeta forward and 13 Jbeta reverse. Profiling relied on immunoSEQ multiplex PCR, and the TCRdb table lists in-frame clones only, not all of them. Seen here are about 120,000 clones, around 80% observed once, and the top ten hold roughly 1.2%. V gene TRBV7-6 combines with J gene TRBJ2-7, with TRBD2 identical over 11 bases. This receptor was taken from a female donor in good health and CMV-seronegative. Source material: PBMCs. CDR3 in amino acids: CASSLSPALRGPSGRWYEQYF. Here the CDR3 DNA reads TGTGCCAGCAGCTTAAGCCCCGCTCTAAGAGGTCCTAGCGGGAGGTGGTACGAGCAGTACTTC.